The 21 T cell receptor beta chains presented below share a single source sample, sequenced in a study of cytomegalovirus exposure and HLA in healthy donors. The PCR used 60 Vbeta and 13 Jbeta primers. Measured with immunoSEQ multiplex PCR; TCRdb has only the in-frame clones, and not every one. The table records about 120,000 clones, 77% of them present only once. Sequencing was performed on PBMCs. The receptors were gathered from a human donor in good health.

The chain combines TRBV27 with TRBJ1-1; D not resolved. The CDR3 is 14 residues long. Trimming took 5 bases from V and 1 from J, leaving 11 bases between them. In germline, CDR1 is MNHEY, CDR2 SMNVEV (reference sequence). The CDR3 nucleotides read TGTGCCAGCAGTGCTGGACTGACGAACACTGAAGCTTTCTTT. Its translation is CASSAGLTNTEAFF.

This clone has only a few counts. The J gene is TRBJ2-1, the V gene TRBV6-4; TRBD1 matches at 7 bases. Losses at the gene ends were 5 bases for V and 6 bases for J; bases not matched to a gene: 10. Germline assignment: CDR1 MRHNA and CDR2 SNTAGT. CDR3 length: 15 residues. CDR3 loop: CASSSTETGPNEQFF. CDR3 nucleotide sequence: TGTGCCAGCAGTTCCACGGAGACAGGGCCCAATGAGCAGTTCTTC.

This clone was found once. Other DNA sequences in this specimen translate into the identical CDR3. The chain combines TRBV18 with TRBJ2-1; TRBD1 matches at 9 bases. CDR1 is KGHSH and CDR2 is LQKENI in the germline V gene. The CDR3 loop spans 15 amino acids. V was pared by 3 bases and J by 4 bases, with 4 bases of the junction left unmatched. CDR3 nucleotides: TGTGCCAGCTCACCCGGGACAGGGATTTACAATGAGCAGTTCTTC. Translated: CASSPGTGIYNEQFF.

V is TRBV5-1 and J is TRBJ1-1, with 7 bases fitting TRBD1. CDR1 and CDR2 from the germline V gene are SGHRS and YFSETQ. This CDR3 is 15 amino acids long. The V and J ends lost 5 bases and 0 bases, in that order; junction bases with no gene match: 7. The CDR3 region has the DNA TGCGCCAGCAGGCCAACCGGGACAGTGAACACTGAAGCTTTCTTT. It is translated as CASRPTGTVNTEAFF. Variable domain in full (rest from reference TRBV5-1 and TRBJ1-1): KAGVTQTPRYLIKTRGQQVTLSCSPISGHRSVSWYQQTPGQGLQFLFEYFSETQRNKGNFPGRFSGRQFSNSRSEMNVSTLELGDSALYLCASRPTGTVNTEAFFGQGTRLTVV.

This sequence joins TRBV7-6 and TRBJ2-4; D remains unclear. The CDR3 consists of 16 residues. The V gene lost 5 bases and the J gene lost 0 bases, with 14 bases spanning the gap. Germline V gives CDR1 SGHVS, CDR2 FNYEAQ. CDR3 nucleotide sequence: TGTGCCAGCAGCCTGACACGCCTTCTAGCCAAAAACATTCAGTACTTC. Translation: CASSLTRLLAKNIQYF.

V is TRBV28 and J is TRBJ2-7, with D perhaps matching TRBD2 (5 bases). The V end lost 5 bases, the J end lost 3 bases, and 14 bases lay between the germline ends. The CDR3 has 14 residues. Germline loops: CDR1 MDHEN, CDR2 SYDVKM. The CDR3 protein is CASSPLSSGYEQYF. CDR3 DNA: TGTGCCAGCAGTCCTCTTTCAAGCGGCTACGAGCAGTACTTC.

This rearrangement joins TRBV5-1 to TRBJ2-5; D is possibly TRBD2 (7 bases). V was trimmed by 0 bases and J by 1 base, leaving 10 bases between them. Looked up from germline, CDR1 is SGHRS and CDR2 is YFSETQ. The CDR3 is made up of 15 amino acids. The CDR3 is CASSLGGGSQETQYF. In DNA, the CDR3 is TGCGCCAGCAGCTTGGGGGGGGGCAGCCAAGAGACCCAGTACTTC.

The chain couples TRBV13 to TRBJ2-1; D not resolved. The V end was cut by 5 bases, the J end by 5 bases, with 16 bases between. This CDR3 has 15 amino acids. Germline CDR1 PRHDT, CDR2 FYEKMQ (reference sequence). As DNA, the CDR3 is TGTGCCAGCAGCCCACCTCTGAGAACGAACAATGAGCAGTTCTTC. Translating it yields CASSPPLRTNNEQFF.

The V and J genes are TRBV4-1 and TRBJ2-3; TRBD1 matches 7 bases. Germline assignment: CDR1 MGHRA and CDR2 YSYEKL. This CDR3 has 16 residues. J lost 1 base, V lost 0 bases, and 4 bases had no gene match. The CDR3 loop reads CASSQDNTGGTDTQYF. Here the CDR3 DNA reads TGCGCCAGCAGCCAAGATAATACAGGGGGCACAGATACGCAGTATTTT.

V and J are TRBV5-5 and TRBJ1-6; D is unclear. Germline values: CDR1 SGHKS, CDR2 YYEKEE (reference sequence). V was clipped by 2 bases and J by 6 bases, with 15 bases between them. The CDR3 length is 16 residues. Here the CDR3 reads CASSFNTGSLNSPLHF. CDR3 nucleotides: TGTGCCAGCAGCTTCAACACGGGGTCCCTTAATTCACCCCTCCACTTT. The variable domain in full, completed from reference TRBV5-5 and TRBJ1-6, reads DAGVTQSPTHLIKTRGQQVTLRCSPISGHKSVSWYQQVLGQGPQFIFQYYEKEERGRGNFPDRFSARQFPNYSSELNVNALLLGDSALYLCASSFNTGSLNSPLHFGNGTRLTVT.

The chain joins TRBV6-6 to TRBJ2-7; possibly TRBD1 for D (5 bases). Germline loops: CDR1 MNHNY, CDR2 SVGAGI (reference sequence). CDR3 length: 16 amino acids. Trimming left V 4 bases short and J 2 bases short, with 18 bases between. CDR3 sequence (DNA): TGTGCCAGCAGTTCCCCCCGGCAGGGTCCTCCCTACGAGCAGTACTTC. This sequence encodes CASSSPRQGPPYEQYF.

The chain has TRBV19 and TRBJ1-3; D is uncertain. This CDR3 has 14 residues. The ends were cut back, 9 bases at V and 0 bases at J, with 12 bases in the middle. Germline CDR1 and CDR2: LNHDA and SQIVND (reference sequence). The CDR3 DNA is TGTGCCAGCCGTCAGTCCTCCTCTGGAAACACCATATATTTT. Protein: CASRQSSSGNTIYF.

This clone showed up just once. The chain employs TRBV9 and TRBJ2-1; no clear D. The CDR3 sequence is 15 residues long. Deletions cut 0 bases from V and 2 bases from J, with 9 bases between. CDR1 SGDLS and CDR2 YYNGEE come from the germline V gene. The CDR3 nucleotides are TGTGCCAGCAGCGTAGAGCGCAGCCCCTACAATGAGCAGTTCTTC. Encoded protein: CASSVERSPYNEQFF.

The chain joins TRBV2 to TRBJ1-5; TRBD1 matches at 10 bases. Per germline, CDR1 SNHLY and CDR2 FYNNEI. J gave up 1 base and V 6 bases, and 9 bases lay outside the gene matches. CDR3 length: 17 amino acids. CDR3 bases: TGTGCCAGCAGGGCGGGACAGGGGAGGGGAAGCAATCAGCCCCAGCATTTT. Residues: CASRAGQGRGSNQPQHF.

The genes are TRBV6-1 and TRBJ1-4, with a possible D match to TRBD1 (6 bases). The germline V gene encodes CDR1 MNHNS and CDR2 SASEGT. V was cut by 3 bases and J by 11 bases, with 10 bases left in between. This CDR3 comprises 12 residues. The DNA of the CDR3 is TGTGCCAGCAGTGATCACAGGGCCAAACTGTTTTTT. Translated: CASSDHRAKLFF.

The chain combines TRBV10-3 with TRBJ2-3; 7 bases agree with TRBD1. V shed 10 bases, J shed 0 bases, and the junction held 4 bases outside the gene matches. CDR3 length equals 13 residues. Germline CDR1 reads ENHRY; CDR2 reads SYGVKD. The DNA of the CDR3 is TGTGCCAACCGGGACAGAAGCACAGATACGCAGTATTTT. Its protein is CANRDRSTDTQYF.

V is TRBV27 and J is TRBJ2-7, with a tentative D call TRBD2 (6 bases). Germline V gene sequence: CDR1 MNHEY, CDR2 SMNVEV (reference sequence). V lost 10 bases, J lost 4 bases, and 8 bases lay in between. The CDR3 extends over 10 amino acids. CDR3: CATGTYEQYF. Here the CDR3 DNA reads TGTGCCACCGGGACTTACGAGCAGTACTTC.

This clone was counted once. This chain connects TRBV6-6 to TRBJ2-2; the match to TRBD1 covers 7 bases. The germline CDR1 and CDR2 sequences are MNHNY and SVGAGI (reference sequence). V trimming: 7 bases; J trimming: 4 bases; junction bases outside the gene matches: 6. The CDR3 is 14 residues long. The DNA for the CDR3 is TGTGCCAGCACTCTCGGACAGGTCACCGGGGAGCTGTTTTTT. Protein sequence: CASTLGQVTGELFF.

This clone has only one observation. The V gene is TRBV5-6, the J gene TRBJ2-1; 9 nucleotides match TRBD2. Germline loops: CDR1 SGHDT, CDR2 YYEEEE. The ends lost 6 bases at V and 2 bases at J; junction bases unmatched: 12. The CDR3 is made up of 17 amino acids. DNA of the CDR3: TGTGCCAGCATCCCGGCCAGCGGGAGGTTTACCTACAATGAGCAGTTCTTC. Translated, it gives CASIPASGRFTYNEQFF.

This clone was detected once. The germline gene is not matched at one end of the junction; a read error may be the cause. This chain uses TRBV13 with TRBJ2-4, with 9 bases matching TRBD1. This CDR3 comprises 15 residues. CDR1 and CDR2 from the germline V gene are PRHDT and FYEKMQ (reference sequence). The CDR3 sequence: CASSFVQGAKNSQYF. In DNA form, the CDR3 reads TGTGCCAGCAGCTTTGTACAGGGGGCGAAAAACAGTCAGTACTTC.

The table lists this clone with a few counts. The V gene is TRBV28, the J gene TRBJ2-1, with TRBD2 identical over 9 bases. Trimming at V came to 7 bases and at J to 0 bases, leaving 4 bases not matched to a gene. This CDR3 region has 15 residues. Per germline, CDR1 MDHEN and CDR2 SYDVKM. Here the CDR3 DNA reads TGTGCCAGCAAGAAAGCGGGAGGCTCCTACAATGAGCAGTTCTTC. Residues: CASKKAGGSYNEQFF.